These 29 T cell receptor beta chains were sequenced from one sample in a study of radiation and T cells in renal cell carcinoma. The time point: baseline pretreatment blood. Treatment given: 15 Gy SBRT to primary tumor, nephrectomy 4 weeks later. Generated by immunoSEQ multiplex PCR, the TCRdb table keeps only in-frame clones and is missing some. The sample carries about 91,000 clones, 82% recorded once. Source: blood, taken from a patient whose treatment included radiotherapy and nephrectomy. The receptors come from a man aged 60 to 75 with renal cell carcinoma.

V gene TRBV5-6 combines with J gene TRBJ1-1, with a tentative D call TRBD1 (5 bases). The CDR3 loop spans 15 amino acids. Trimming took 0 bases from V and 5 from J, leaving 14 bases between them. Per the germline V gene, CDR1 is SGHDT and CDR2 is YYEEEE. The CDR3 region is CASSLANRWGTEAFF. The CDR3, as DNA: TGTGCCAGCAGCTTGGCTAACAGGTGGGGGACTGAAGCTTTCTTT. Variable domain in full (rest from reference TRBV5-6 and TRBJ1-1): DAGVTQSPTHLIKTRGQQVTLRCSPKSGHDTVSWYQQALGQGPQFIFQYYEEEERQRGNFPDRFSGHQFPNYSSELNVNALLLGDSALYLCASSLANRWGTEAFFGQGTRLTVV.

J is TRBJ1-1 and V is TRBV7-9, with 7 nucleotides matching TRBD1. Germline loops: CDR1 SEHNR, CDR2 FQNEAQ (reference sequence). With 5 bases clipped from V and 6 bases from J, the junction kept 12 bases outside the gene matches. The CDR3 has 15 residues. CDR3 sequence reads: CASSPWDRPAPEAFF. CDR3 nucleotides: TGTGCCAGCAGCCCCTGGGACAGACCTGCCCCTGAAGCTTTCTTT. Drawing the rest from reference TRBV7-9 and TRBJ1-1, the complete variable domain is DTGVSQNPRHKITKRGQNVTFRCDPISEHNRLYWYRQTLGQGPEFLTYFQNEAQLEKSRLLSDRFSAERPKGSFSTLEIQRTEQGDSAMYLCASSPWDRPAPEAFFGQGTRLTVV.

The CDR3 region is CASSLFRAQETQYF. The CDR3 DNA follows: TGTGCCAGCAGCTTATTCAGGGCCCAAGAGACCCAGTACTTC. The chain recombines TRBV11-2 with TRBJ2-5; possibly TRBD1 for D (5 bases). CDR3 length equals 14 residues. Trimming took 2 bases from V and 1 from J, leaving 8 bases between them. Germline assignment: CDR1 SGHAT and CDR2 FQNNGV.

The CDR3 region is CASSLDLRTGSTDTQYF. The CDR3 nucleotides are TGTGCCAGCAGCTTGGATCTCCGGACAGGGAGCACAGATACGCAGTATTTT. V is TRBV5-4 and J is TRBJ2-3, with 8 bases identical to TRBD1. V shed 0 bases, J shed 0 bases, and the junction held 6 bases outside the gene matches. Germline loops: CDR1 SGHNT, CDR2 YYREEE (reference sequence). The CDR3 sequence is 17 residues long.

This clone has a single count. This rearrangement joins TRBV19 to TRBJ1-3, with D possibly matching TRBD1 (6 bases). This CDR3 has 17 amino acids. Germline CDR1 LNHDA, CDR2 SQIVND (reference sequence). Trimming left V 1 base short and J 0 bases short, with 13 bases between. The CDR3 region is CASSIGAGVVSGNTIYF. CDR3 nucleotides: TGTGCCAGTAGTATAGGGGCAGGGGTCGTCTCTGGAAACACCATATATTTT.

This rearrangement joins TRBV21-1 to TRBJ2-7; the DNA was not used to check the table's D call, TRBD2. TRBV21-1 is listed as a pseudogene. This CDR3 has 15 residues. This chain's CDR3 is CASLKRGPSGNEQYF. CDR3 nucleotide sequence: TGTGCCAGCCTCAAAAGGGGTCCAAGCGGGAACGAGCAGTACTTC.

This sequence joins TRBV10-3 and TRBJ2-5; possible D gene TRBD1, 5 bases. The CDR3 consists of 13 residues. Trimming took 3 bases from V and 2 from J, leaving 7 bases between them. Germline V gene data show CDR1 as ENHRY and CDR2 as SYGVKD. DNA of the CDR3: TGTGCCATCAGTGAACCAGGGCAAGAGACCCAGTACTTC. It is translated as CAISEPGQETQYF.

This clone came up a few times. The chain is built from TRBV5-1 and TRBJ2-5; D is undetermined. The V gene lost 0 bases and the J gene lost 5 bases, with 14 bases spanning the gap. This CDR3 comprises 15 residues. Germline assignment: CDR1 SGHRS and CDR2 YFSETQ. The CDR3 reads CASSLVDSSSETQYF. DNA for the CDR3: TGCGCCAGCAGCTTGGTCGACTCCTCATCCGAGACCCAGTACTTC.

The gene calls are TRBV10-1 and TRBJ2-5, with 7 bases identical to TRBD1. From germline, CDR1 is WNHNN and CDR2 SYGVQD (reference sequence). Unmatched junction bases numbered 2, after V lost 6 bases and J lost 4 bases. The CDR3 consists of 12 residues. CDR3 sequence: CASSDRVETQYF. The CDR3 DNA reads TGCGCCAGCAGCGACAGGGTAGAGACCCAGTACTTC.

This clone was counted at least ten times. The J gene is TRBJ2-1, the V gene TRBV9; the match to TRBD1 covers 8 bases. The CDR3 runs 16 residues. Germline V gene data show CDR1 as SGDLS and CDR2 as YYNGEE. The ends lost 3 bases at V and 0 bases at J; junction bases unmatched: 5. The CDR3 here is CASSATGDSSYNEQFF. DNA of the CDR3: TGTGCCAGCAGCGCGACAGGGGATAGCTCCTACAATGAGCAGTTCTTC.

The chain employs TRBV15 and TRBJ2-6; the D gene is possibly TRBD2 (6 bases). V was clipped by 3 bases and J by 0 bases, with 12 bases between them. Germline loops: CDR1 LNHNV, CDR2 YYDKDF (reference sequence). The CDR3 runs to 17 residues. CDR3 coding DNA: TGTGCCACCAGCAGTCCCGGGAGCCTCTCTGGGGCCAACGTCCTGACTTTC. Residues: CATSSPGSLSGANVLTF.

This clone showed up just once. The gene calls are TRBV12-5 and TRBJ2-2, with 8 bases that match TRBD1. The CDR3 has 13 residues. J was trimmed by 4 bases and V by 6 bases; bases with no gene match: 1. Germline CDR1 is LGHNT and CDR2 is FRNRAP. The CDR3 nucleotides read TGTGCTAGTGGGGACAGGGTCACCGGGGAGCTGTTTTTT. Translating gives CASGDRVTGELFF.

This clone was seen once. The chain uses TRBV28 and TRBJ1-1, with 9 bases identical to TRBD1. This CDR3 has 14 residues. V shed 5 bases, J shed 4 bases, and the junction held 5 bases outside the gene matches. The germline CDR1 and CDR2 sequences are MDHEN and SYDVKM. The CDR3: CASSGTGPGTEAFF. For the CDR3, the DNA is TGTGCCAGCAGTGGGACAGGGCCGGGCACTGAAGCTTTCTTT. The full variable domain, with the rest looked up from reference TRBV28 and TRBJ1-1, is DVKVTQSSRYLVKRTGEKVFLECVQDMDHENMFWYRQDPGLGLRLIYFSYDVKMKEKGDIPEGYSVSREKKERFSLILESASTNQTSMYLCASSGTGPGTEAFFGQGTRLTVV.

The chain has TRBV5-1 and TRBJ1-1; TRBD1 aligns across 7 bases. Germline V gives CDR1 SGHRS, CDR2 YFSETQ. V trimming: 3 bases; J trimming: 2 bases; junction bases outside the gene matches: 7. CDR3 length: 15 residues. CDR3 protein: CASSSPYRGNTEAFF. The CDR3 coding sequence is TGCGCCAGCAGCTCACCTTACAGGGGAAACACTGAAGCTTTCTTT.

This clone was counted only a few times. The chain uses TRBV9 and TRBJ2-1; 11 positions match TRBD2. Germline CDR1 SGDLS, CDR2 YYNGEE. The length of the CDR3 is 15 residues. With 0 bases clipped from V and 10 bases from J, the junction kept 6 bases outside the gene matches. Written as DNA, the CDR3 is TGTGCCAGCAGCGTAGTCAATAGCGGGAGGGCCGAGCAGTTCTTC. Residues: CASSVVNSGRAEQFF.

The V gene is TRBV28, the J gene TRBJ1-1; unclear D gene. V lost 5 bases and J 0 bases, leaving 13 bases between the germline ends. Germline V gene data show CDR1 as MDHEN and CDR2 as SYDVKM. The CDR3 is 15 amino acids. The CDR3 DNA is TGTGCCAGCAGTCCTCGTTTGGGTGTGAACACTGAAGCTTTCTTT. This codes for CASSPRLGVNTEAFF.

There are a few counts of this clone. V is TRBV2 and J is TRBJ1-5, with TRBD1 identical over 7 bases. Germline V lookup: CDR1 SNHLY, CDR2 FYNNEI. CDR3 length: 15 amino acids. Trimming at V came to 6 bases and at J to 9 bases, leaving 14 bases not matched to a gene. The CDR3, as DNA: TGTGCCAGCAGCGATTCGGGAGGGGGCGCAGGGCCCCAGCATTTT. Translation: CASSDSGGGAGPQHF.

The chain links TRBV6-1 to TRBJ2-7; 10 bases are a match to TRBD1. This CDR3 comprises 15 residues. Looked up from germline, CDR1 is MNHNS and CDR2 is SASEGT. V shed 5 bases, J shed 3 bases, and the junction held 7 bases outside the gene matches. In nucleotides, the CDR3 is TGTGCCAGCAGTCCACAGGGACAGGGGAGCTACGAGCAGTACTTC. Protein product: CASSPQGQGSYEQYF.

CDR3 region: CASSSRGEKLFF. The CDR3 DNA is TGTGCCAGCAGTTCCAGGGGGGAAAAACTGTTTTTT. The chain has TRBV27 and TRBJ1-4, with TRBD1 matching 7 bases. Germline V gene data show CDR1 as MNHEY and CDR2 as SMNVEV (reference sequence). The CDR3 totals 12 residues. Trimming removed 4 bases from V and 8 bases from J; junction bases left unmatched: 1.

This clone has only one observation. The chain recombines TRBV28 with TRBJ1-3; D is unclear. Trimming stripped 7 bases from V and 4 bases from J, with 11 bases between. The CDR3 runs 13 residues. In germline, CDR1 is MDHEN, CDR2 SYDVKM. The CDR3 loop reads CASTAWGGNTIYF. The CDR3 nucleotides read TGTGCCAGCACCGCTTGGGGAGGAAACACCATATATTTT.

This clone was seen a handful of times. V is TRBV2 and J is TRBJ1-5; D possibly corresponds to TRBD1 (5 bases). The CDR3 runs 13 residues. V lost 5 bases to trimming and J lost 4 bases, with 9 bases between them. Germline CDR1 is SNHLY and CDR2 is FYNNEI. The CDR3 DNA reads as TGTGCCAGCAGTACGGCAGGGAATCAGCCCCAGCATTTT. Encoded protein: CASSTAGNQPQHF.

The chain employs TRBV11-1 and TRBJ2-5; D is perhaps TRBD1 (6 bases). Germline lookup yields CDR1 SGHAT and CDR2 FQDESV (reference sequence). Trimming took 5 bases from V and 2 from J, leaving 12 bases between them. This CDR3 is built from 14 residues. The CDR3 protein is CASSLLDRQETQYF. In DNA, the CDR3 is TGTGCCAGCAGCCTGCTTGACAGGCAAGAGACCCAGTACTTC.

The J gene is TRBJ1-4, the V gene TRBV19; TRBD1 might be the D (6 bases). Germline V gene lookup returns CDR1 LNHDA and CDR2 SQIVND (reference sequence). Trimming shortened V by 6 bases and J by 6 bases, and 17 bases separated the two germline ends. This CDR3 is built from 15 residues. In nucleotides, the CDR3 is TGTGCCAGTAGACCTACCGGGGGGGCTGATGAAAAACTGTTTTTT. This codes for CASRPTGGADEKLFF.

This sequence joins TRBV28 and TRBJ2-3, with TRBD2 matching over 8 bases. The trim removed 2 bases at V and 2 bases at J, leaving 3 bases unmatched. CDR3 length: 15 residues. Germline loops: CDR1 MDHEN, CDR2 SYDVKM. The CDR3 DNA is TGTGCCAGCAGTTTACGGGGGGGGAACACAGATACGCAGTATTTT. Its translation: CASSLRGGNTDTQYF.

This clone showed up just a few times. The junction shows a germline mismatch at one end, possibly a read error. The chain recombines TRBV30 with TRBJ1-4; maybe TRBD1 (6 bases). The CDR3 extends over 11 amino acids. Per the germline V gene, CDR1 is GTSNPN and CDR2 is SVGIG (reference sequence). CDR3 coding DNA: TGTGCCTGGAGTGCGGGGACAAAGAGGGACTTT. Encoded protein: CAWSAGTKRDF.

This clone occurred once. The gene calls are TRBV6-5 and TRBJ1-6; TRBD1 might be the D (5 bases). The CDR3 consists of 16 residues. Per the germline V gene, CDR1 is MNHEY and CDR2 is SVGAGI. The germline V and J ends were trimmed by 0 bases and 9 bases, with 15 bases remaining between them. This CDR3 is CASSYSARGQGSPLHF. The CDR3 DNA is TGTGCCAGCAGTTACTCTGCTCGGGGCCAGGGTTCACCCCTCCACTTT.

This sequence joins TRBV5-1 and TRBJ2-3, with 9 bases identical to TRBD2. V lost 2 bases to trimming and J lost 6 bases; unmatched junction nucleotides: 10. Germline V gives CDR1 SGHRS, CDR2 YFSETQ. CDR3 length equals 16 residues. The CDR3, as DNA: TGCGCCAGCAGCTTAAGGACTAGCGCCCTTAAGGATACGCAGTATTTT. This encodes CASSLRTSALKDTQYF.

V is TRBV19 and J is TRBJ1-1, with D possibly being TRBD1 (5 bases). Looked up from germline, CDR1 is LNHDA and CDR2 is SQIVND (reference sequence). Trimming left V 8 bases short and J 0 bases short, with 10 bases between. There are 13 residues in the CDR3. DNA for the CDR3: TGTGCCAGTCGACAGAGCATGAACACTGAAGCTTTCTTT. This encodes CASRQSMNTEAFF.

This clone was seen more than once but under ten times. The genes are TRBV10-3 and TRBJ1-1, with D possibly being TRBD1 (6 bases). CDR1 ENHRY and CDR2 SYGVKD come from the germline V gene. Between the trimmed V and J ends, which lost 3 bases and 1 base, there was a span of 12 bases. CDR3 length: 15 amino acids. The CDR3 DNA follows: TGTGCCATCAGTGAATGGGGGCGGGGGAACACTGAAGCTTTCTTT. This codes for CAISEWGRGNTEAFF.